This T cell receptor (beta chain) was captured by sequencing in a study of T-cell reconstitution after alpha-beta-depleted transplantation in children. For TCRbeta, the library was prepared with unique molecular identifiers. TCRdb reanalysed the PCR reads using MiXCR and keeps one entry per CDR3 protein. Of about 400,000 distinct CDR3 sequences in the sample, 13% were seen once. CDR3 length: 16 amino acids. CDR1 and CDR2 (germline): SEHNR, FQNEAQ (reference sequence). Deletions cut 7 bases from V and 6 bases from J, with 22 bases between. The sequenced sample was PBMCs, obtained from the stem cell graft. The clonotype originates from a human donor who donated a stem cell graft to a child with Fanconi anemia. The gene calls are TRBV7-9 and TRBJ2-1, with D perhaps TRBD2 (6 bases). DNA of the CDR3: TGTGCCAGCACCCCTGGGGGGATCTCTCTGGTCAATGAGCAGTTCTTC. Its protein product is CASTPGGISLVNEQFF.